Following are 28 T cell receptor beta chains from one sample sequenced in a study of identifying expanded T cells in peripheral blood. Profiled with immunoSEQ multiplex PCR; TCRdb holds only in-frame clones, not every one. The sample includes under 120,000 clones, 80% to 90% of them seen just once. The sequenced material came from blood. The receptors shown here come from a person aged 18 to 70 in good health.

A remark on this clone: The sample has other DNA sequences that encode this CDR3 too. This sequence joins TRBV7-9 and TRBJ1-1; D possibly corresponds to TRBD1 (5 bases). The CDR3 contains 13 residues. The V gene lost 3 bases and the J gene lost 1 base, with 6 bases spanning the gap. In germline, CDR1 is SEHNR, CDR2 FQNEAQ (reference sequence). CDR3 protein: CASSFGGNTEAFF. Here the CDR3 DNA reads TGTGCCAGCAGCTTCGGGGGGAACACTGAAGCTTTCTTT.

The chain couples TRBV7-6 to TRBJ1-1, with 7 positions matching TRBD1. The CDR3 runs to 15 residues. Germline CDR1 SGHVS, CDR2 FNYEAQ. V shed 5 bases and J 1 base; nucleotides not matched to a gene: 7. CDR3 sequence: CASSEQGTGNTEAFF. CDR3 sequence (DNA): TGTGCCAGCAGCGAACAGGGGACCGGGAACACTGAAGCTTTCTTT.

V is TRBV18 and J is TRBJ2-3; D possibly uses TRBD1 or TRBD2 (5 bases each). Trimming pared 3 bases from V and 6 bases from J, leaving 16 bases between. Germline loops: CDR1 KGHSH, CDR2 LQKENI. This CDR3 comprises 15 residues. This CDR3 is CASSPLGAELDTQYF. For the CDR3, the DNA is TGTGCCAGCTCACCGCTCGGGGCCGAACTGGATACGCAGTATTTT.

V and J are TRBV4-2 and TRBJ2-1, with D uncertain. The CDR3 runs 15 residues. Trimming pared 0 bases from V and 0 bases from J, leaving 6 bases between. CDR1 LGHNA and CDR2 YNFKEQ come from the germline V gene. In DNA, the CDR3 is TGTGCCAGCAGCCAAGATTATTCCTCCTACAATGAGCAGTTCTTC. It specifies CASSQDYSSYNEQFF.

In this sample, this clone turned up once. The rearrangement links TRBV9 to TRBJ2-1, with D unclear. From germline, CDR1 is SGDLS and CDR2 YYNGEE. The ends were cut back, 0 bases at V and 8 bases at J, with 21 bases in the middle. This CDR3 is 17 amino acids long. This chain's CDR3 is CASSVGVGFTFSYEQFF. The CDR3 coding sequence is TGTGCCAGCAGCGTAGGAGTAGGGTTTACCTTTAGCTATGAGCAGTTCTTC.

This clone was recorded only once. The chain has TRBV4-2 and TRBJ2-1; 13 bases are a match to TRBD2. V was clipped by 1 base and J by 3 bases; unmatched bases: 0. This CDR3 contains 16 residues. Germline V CDR1 and CDR2: LGHNA, YNFKEQ. The CDR3 coding sequence is TGTGCCAGCAGCCAAGGGACTAGCGGGAGCTACAATGAGCAGTTCTTC. Encoded protein: CASSQGTSGSYNEQFF.

This rearrangement joins TRBV6-6 to TRBJ1-1; D is ambiguous. The CDR3 has 12 residues. Trimming cost V 2 bases and J 8 bases, with 9 bases left between them. The germline V gene encodes CDR1 MNHNY and CDR2 SVGAGI (reference sequence). The CDR3 DNA reads TGTGCCAGCAGTTACGTGGGTTGGGAAGCTTTCTTT. Translating it yields CASSYVGWEAFF.

The chain is built from TRBV10-1 and TRBJ2-2; a possible D gene is TRBD2 (5 bases). Germline V lookup: CDR1 WNHNN, CDR2 SYGVQD (reference sequence). The CDR3 has 14 residues. Trimming shortened V by 9 bases and J by 4 bases, and 15 bases separated the two germline ends. Here the CDR3 DNA reads TGCGCCAGTCGCGAGGGCCGGGGCACCGGGGAGCTGTTTTTT. Protein: CASREGRGTGELFF.

This clone was found once. Sequence at one end of the junction differs from germline and may be a read error. The V gene is TRBV4-1, the J gene TRBJ1-2, with 11 bases aligning to TRBD1. This CDR3 region has 15 residues. The germline CDR1 and CDR2 sequences are MGHRA and YSYEKL. CDR3 loop: CASSHLENRDRGLHF. CDR3 coding DNA: TGCGCCAGCAGCCATCTGGAGAACCGGGACAGGGGGTTACACTTC.

The rearrangement links TRBV7-2 to TRBJ2-5; 7 nucleotides align to TRBD1. CDR3 length: 15 residues. CDR1 is SGHTA, CDR2 FQGNSA, per germline. Losses at the gene ends were 5 bases for V and 4 bases for J; bases not matched to a gene: 10. The DNA of the CDR3 is TGTGCCAGCAGCCATAACTACAGGGGTGGAGAGACCCAGTACTTC. Translating it yields CASSHNYRGGETQYF.

The CDR3 region has the DNA TGTGCCAGCAGTTACTCGACGGGGGGAAGCAATCAGCCCCAGCATTTT. Its protein is CASSYSTGGSNQPQHF. The rearrangement uses TRBV6-6 and TRBJ1-5; D may be TRBD1 (5 bases). The germline V gene has CDR1 MNHNY and CDR2 SVGAGI (reference sequence). CDR3 length equals 16 residues. The V and J ends lost 0 bases and 1 base respectively, with 10 bases between them.

This chain connects TRBV30 to TRBJ2-3; tentative D call: TRBD2 (7 bases). V was trimmed by 3 bases and J by 4 bases, leaving 14 bases between them. Germline CDR1 reads GTSNPN; CDR2 reads SVGIG (reference sequence). The CDR3 covers 14 residues. The chain's CDR3 is CAWRWVGGPDTQYF. DNA of the CDR3: TGTGCCTGGAGGTGGGTGGGGGGGCCAGATACGCAGTATTTT. Variable domain in full (rest from reference TRBV30 and TRBJ2-3): SQTIHQWPATLVQPVGSPLSLECTVEGTSNPNLYWYRQAAGRGLQLLFYSVGIGQISSEVPQNLSASRPQDRQFILSSKKLLLSDSGFYLCAWRWVGGPDTQYFGPGTRLTVL.

Concerning this clone itself: At one boundary the junction diverges from the germline segment, which might be a read error. The chain uses TRBV19 and TRBJ1-2, with TRBD1 matching 8 bases. This CDR3 is 16 amino acids long. Germline lookup yields CDR1 LNHDA and CDR2 SQIVND (reference sequence). This CDR3 reads CASSNFFDSAGGSPHF. CDR3 bases: TGTGCCAGTAGTAATTTCTTTGATTCGGCAGGGGGCTCCCCCCACTTC.

The rearrangement uses TRBV5-6 and TRBJ1-1; D may be TRBD1 (5 bases). CDR3 length equals 14 residues. Germline V gene sequence: CDR1 SGHDT, CDR2 YYEEEE. Trimming removed 3 bases at V and 2 bases at J, with 11 bases between. CDR3 amino acids: CASSSDGGNTEAFF. The DNA of the CDR3 is TGTGCCAGCAGCTCGGACGGGGGAAACACTGAAGCTTTCTTT. The full variable domain, with the rest looked up from reference TRBV5-6 and TRBJ1-1, is DAGVTQSPTHLIKTRGQQVTLRCSPKSGHDTVSWYQQALGQGPQFIFQYYEEEERQRGNFPDRFSGHQFPNYSSELNVNALLLGDSALYLCASSSDGGNTEAFFGQGTRLTVV.

V usage is TRBV6-5 and J usage is TRBJ1-1; 10 bases map to TRBD1. The CDR3 runs 15 residues. Germline CDR1 and CDR2: MNHEY and SVGAGI. J gave up 3 bases and V 6 bases, and 7 bases lay outside the gene matches. DNA for the CDR3: TGTGCCAGCAGCGTCCGGGACAGGGGCCACACTGAAGCTTTCTTT. Translating it yields CASSVRDRGHTEAFF.

The chain recombines TRBV4-3 with TRBJ2-7; either TRBD1 or TRBD2 may fit D (5 bases each). The V end was cut by 0 bases, the J end by 1 base, with 16 bases between. The germline V gene encodes CDR1 LGHNA and CDR2 YSLEER. The CDR3 covers 17 residues. CDR3 sequence (DNA): TGCGCCAGCAGCCAAGATGGTAGGGGCTCGGGATCCTACGAGCAGTACTTC. Protein product: CASSQDGRGSGSYEQYF.

The chain carries TRBV28 and TRBJ1-5; no definite D call. The CDR3 is 16 residues long. Looked up from germline, CDR1 is MDHEN and CDR2 is SYDVKM. V was cut by 4 bases and J by 0 bases, with 13 bases left in between. The CDR3 bases are TGTGCCAGCAGTTCCTCGCTGCCTTATAGCAATCAGCCCCAGCATTTT. This sequence encodes CASSSSLPYSNQPQHF.

Here the CDR3 reads CSLLEYTEAFF. The CDR3 bases are TGCAGTCTCCTTGAGTACACTGAAGCTTTCTTT. The rearrangement links TRBV20-1 to TRBJ1-1; no firm D call. CDR3 size: 11 residues. Germline values: CDR1 DFQATT, CDR2 SNEGSKA (reference sequence). Trimming left V 8 bases short and J 3 bases short, with 10 bases between.

This clone appeared a single time. The rearrangement uses TRBV13 and TRBJ1-1; D gene ambiguous. The CDR3 has 18 amino acids. CDR1 is PRHDT, CDR2 FYEKMQ, per germline (reference sequence). The ends were cut back, 0 bases at V and 4 bases at J, with 21 bases in the middle. The CDR3 loop is CASSLGLNIAMGGTEAFF. The CDR3 region has the DNA TGTGCCAGCAGCTTAGGCCTAAATATAGCAATGGGAGGCACTGAAGCTTTCTTT.

This sequence joins TRBV2 and TRBJ2-2, with D unresolved. The CDR3 is 11 amino acids. Germline assignment: CDR1 SNHLY and CDR2 FYNNEI. Trimming stripped 6 bases from V and 6 bases from J, with 5 bases between. CDR3 region: CASSPPGELFF. The CDR3, as DNA: TGTGCCAGCAGCCCCCCCGGGGAGCTGTTTTTT.

The chain recombines TRBV10-1 with TRBJ2-3; no definite D call. With 3 bases removed from V and 3 bases from J, the gap between germline ends came to 13 bases. The CDR3 runs 15 residues. Germline loops: CDR1 WNHNN, CDR2 SYGVQD (reference sequence). The CDR3 DNA is TGCGCCAGCAGTGAATCGGGCCGCCTGACAGATACGCAGTATTTT. It codes for CASSESGRLTDTQYF.

The CDR3 DNA sequence: TGTGCCAGCAGCACCCGACAGAACTATGGCTACACCTTC. The encoded protein is CASSTRQNYGYTF. The chain is built from TRBV7-2 and TRBJ1-2; D may be TRBD1 (5 bases). The V end was cut by 5 bases, the J end by 2 bases, with 9 bases between. Per germline, CDR1 SGHTA and CDR2 FQGNSA. This CDR3 has 13 amino acids.

For the CDR3, the DNA is TGCAGCGTTGAACTACCTAACACCGGGGAGCTGTTTTTT. This sequence encodes CSVELPNTGELFF. The chain combines TRBV29-1 with TRBJ2-2; D unresolved. The CDR3 has 13 amino acids. Trimming took off 2 bases at V and 2 bases at J, with 6 bases between the two ends. Germline CDR1 SQVTM, CDR2 ANQGSEA.

This chain connects TRBV5-1 to TRBJ2-5, with D possibly being TRBD2 (6 bases). V dropped 4 bases and J dropped 4 bases, with 14 bases sitting between them. This CDR3 is built from 14 residues. Germline-derived CDR1 and CDR2 are SGHRS and YFSETQ. The CDR3 region has the DNA TGCGCCAGCAGCAGCGGGTCTGCTGGAGAGACCCAGTACTTC. Protein product: CASSSGSAGETQYF.

This sequence joins TRBV5-4 and TRBJ2-2; perhaps D is TRBD1 or TRBD2 (6 bases each). Between the trimmed V and J ends, which lost 4 bases and 4 bases, there was a span of 23 bases. The CDR3 totals 18 residues. CDR1 is SGHNT, CDR2 YYREEE, per germline (reference sequence). The CDR3 bases are TGTGCCAGCAGCCATCGCTTGATGGGGGGCGCAGTCACCGGGGAGCTGTTTTTT. Protein sequence: CASSHRLMGGAVTGELFF.

As concerns this clone: This could be a read error, since a much larger clone is one nucleotide away. The chain has TRBV28 and TRBJ2-7; 7 bases are a match to TRBD1. The CDR3 extends over 13 amino acids. The trim removed 6 bases at V and 2 bases at J, leaving 4 bases unmatched. Germline CDR1 is MDHEN and CDR2 is SYDVKM. CDR3 amino acids: CASSRGQTYEQYF. Here the CDR3 DNA reads TGTGCCAGCAGCCGGGGACAGACCTACGAGCAGTACTTC. The full variable domain, its missing parts supplied by reference TRBV28 and TRBJ2-7, is DVKVTQSSRYLVKRTGEKVFLECVQDMDHENMFWYRQDPGLGLRLIYFSYDVKMKEKGDIPEGYSVSREKKERFSLILESASTNQTSMYLCASSRGQTYEQYFGPGTRLTVT.

The chain is built from TRBV28 and TRBJ1-6; D may be TRBD1 (5 bases). Germline CDR1 reads MDHEN; CDR2 reads SYDVKM. V lost 5 bases and J lost 8, with 13 bases in between. The CDR3 extends over 14 amino acids. CDR3 in DNA: TGTGCCAGCAGTCCCCAGCGGGGGGATTCACCCCTCCACTTT. Its protein product is CASSPQRGDSPLHF.

This clone was seen a few times. J is TRBJ1-5 and V is TRBV29-1, with no clear D. Germline V lookup: CDR1 SQVTM, CDR2 ANQGSEA. This CDR3 comprises 13 residues. The V end was cut by 4 bases, the J end by 0 bases, with 7 bases between. The CDR3 here is CSVAAYSNQPQHF. In DNA, the CDR3 is TGCAGCGTTGCGGCCTATAGCAATCAGCCCCAGCATTTT.